Sequencing of this T cell receptor beta chain was carried out in a study of beta chain features in type 1 diabetes. Study results and caveats: A moderate, significant TCRB CDR3 shortening appeared in type 1 diabetes across four CD4+ subsets. Although PCR might favor shorter templates, it would do so equally in patients and controls. Healthy donors had naive, central memory and Treg TCRB repertoires that appeared less similar than those seen among patients.

Donors contributed one heparinised blood draw apiece, averaging about 110 mL. Every bit of the isolated RNA underwent reverse transcription, so sequencing read expressed TCRB transcripts. The method was immunoSEQ multiplex PCR; TCRdb's version includes in-frame clones alone and lacks a portion of them. This sample has about 640,000 clones, with about an eighth found just once. For this clone: Its specificity is not known.

The CDR3 loop spans 15 amino acids. V lost 1 base and J 2 bases, leaving 9 bases between the germline ends. The germline V gene encodes CDR1 LGHNA and CDR2 YNFKEQ. The chain employs TRBV4-2 and TRBJ1-5, with D possibly being TRBD1 (6 bases). The source of this sequence is a man younger than 40 with type 1 diabetes. The sequenced sample was naive CD4+ T cells from blood. In DNA, the CDR3 is TGTGCCAGCAGCCAAGGGGGGCGAGGCAATCAGCCCCAGCATTTT. Protein product: CASSQGGRGNQPQHF.